The present T cell receptor (beta chain) was sequenced within a study of blood T cell repertoires in COVID-19. Turning to the study itself: Samples of COVID-19 (acute and convalescent) were obtained from the United States, Italy and Spain. T cells, B-cell-depleted T cells, or PBMCs provided the cDNA or gDNA that served as material.

Patients of the Seattle cohort, enrolled during active infection, were followed longitudinally. Methods used by the authors: Nucleated cell number was recorded as an estimate derived from reference gene primer amplification. Profiled with immunoSEQ multiplex PCR; TCRdb holds only in-frame clones, not every one. That table gives V, J and clone size, and the DNA gave D and trimming. The sample has around 310,000 clones; approximately 92% are singletons. V shed 5 bases and J shed 7 bases, with 12 bases lying between them. The CDR3 is made up of 14 amino acids. Per the germline V gene, CDR1 is SNHLY and CDR2 is FYNNEI.

The chain carries TRBV2 and TRBJ1-6, with no clear D. The specimen was peripheral blood. The TCR was taken from a woman aged 25-40 years with COVID-19, enrolled during active disease. The CDR3 coding sequence is TGTGCCAGCAGTCGAGCGAATTCGAATTCACCCCTCCACTTT. Translated: CASSRANSNSPLHF. Using reference TRBV2 and TRBJ1-6 for the parts outside the CDR3, the full variable domain is EPEVTQTPSHQVTQMGQEVILRCVPISNHLYFYWYRQILGQKVEFLVSFYNNEISEKSEIFDDQFSVERPDGSNFTLKIRSTKLEDSAMYFCASSRANSNSPLHFGNGTRLTVT.